What follows are 32 T cell receptor beta chains derived from one specimen sequenced in a study of cytomegalovirus exposure and HLA in healthy donors. The PCR employed 60 Vbeta primers together with 13 Jbeta primers. The method was immunoSEQ multiplex PCR; TCRdb's version includes in-frame clones alone and lacks a portion of them. The repertoire includes roughly 96,000 clones, approximately 72% of them detected once, and around 3.2% sits in the top ten. Sequencing was carried out using PBMCs. The origin of the receptors is a female donor in good health and CMV-seropositive.

This clone appeared a few times. The rearrangement links TRBV2 to TRBJ1-5, with D possibly TRBD1 on 5 matching bases. This CDR3 contains 13 residues. Trimming stripped 5 bases from V and 7 bases from J, with 12 bases between. Germline loops: CDR1 SNHLY, CDR2 FYNNEI. This chain's CDR3 is CASSQGEGQPQHF. CDR3 sequence (DNA): TGTGCCAGCAGTCAAGGGGAGGGCCAGCCCCAGCATTTT.

This chain joins TRBV14 and TRBJ2-2, with D unresolved. Between the trimmed V and J ends, which lost 2 bases and 7 bases, there was a span of 8 bases. The CDR3 totals 13 residues. Germline values: CDR1 SGHDN, CDR2 FVKESK. This CDR3 reads CASSQQISGELFF. As DNA, the CDR3 is TGTGCCAGCAGCCAACAGATCAGCGGGGAGCTGTTTTTT. Complete variable domain (other parts from reference TRBV14 and TRBJ2-2): EAGVTQFPSHSVIEKGQTVTLRCDPISGHDNLYWYRRVMGKEIKFLLHFVKESKQDESGMPNNRFLAERTGGTYSTLKVQPAELEDSGVYFCASSQQISGELFFGEGSRLTVL.

The chain recombines TRBV13 with TRBJ1-2; D possibly corresponds to TRBD1 (6 bases). Germline lookup yields CDR1 PRHDT and CDR2 FYEKMQ (reference sequence). V was shortened by 3 bases and J by 4 bases, with 12 bases between the two germline ends. The CDR3 has 14 amino acids. The DNA of the CDR3 is TGTGCCAGCAGCTTCAGGGGCCAGGGCTATGGCTACACCTTC. Translating it yields CASSFRGQGYGYTF.

V is TRBV19 and J is TRBJ1-1; D remains unclear. V was clipped by 8 bases and J by 6 bases, with 16 bases between them. This CDR3 has 13 amino acids. CDR1 and CDR2 (germline): LNHDA, SQIVND (reference sequence). The CDR3 region is CASESRGFAEAFF. CDR3 coding DNA: TGTGCCAGTGAGAGCAGAGGGTTCGCTGAAGCTTTCTTT.

This clone occurred a few times. This chain uses TRBV2 with TRBJ2-5; weak D call: TRBD2 (5 bases). The J call may not be correct, given that the DNA end is closer to TRBJ2-7. The CDR3 contains 13 residues. Germline V CDR1 and CDR2: SNHLY, FYNNEI. This chain's CDR3 is CASSGWENYEQYF. The DNA of the CDR3 is TGTGCCAGCAGTGGTTGGGAGAACTACGAGCAGTACTTC.

CDR3: CATRRDRTGGYEQYF. CDR3 nucleotides: TGTGCCACACGGAGGGATAGGACGGGAGGCTACGAGCAGTACTTC. This chain connects TRBV2 to TRBJ2-7; 7 bases fit TRBD2. There are 15 residues in the CDR3. J lost 3 bases, V lost 10 bases, and 15 bases had no gene match. The germline V gene has CDR1 SNHLY and CDR2 FYNNEI.

This sequence joins TRBV7-2 and TRBJ2-3; 7 bases match TRBD2. The CDR3 contains 17 residues. J was trimmed by 2 bases and V by 7 bases; bases with no gene match: 15. Germline V gene lookup returns CDR1 SGHTA and CDR2 FQGNSA. Here the CDR3 reads CASTSPTSPIFTDTQYF. The CDR3, as DNA: TGTGCCAGCACCTCCCCGACTAGCCCAATTTTCACAGATACGCAGTATTTT.

The rearrangement links TRBV29-1 to TRBJ1-1; 9 bases fit TRBD1. This CDR3 region has 16 residues. Trimming took 5 bases from V and 1 from J; bases not matched to a gene: 11. Germline CDR1 SQVTM, CDR2 ANQGSEA. The CDR3 spells CSVWGGTGITNTEAFF. In DNA form, the CDR3 reads TGCAGCGTTTGGGGGGGGACAGGGATTACGAACACTGAAGCTTTCTTT.

The rearrangement uses TRBV29-1 and TRBJ2-1; D is undetermined. Deletions cut 5 bases from V and 2 bases from J, with 10 bases between. The germline V gene has CDR1 SQVTM and CDR2 ANQGSEA. The CDR3 totals 13 residues. CDR3 bases: TGCAGCGTTAGCCCCGCGGCCTACAATGAGCAGTTCTTC. Amino acid sequence: CSVSPAAYNEQFF.

A note on this clone: One end of the junction is discordant with germline, which a read error may explain. The genes are TRBV7-9 and TRBJ2-5, with 8 bases identical to TRBD1. The J call may be in error: the DNA end matches TRBJ2-7 better. The CDR3 runs to 14 residues. Looked up from germline, CDR1 is SEHNR and CDR2 is FQNEAQ (reference sequence). The CDR3 loop reads CASRPGTGSNEQYF. The CDR3 DNA reads TGTGCCAGCAGGCCCGGGACAGGCTCCAACGAGCAGTACTTC.

This chain connects TRBV5-1 to TRBJ1-2; TRBD1 might be the D (6 bases). The CDR3 totals 14 residues. Looked up from germline, CDR1 is SGHRS and CDR2 is YFSETQ. Trimming stripped 4 bases from V and 6 bases from J, with 16 bases between. The CDR3 DNA sequence: TGCGCCAGCAGCCAGGACAGTCAAGGCGATGGCTACACCTTC. Protein sequence: CASSQDSQGDGYTF.

V usage is TRBV10-3 and J usage is TRBJ2-7, with a tentative D call TRBD2 (6 bases). Looked up from germline, CDR1 is ENHRY and CDR2 is SYGVKD. This CDR3 is built from 12 residues. The V and J ends lost 7 bases and 6 bases respectively, with 13 bases between them. The CDR3 loop reads CAIMGGGPEQYF. The CDR3 region has the DNA TGTGCCATCATGGGGGGAGGTCCCGAGCAGTACTTC.

The rearrangement uses TRBV29-1 and TRBJ1-1, with a tentative D call TRBD1 (5 bases). Trimming stripped 3 bases from V and 7 bases from J, with 18 bases between. Germline V gene data show CDR1 as SQVTM and CDR2 as ANQGSEA. The CDR3 length is 14 residues. The CDR3 DNA is TGCAGCGTTGAGGGCCCCCGGGGGACGAATGAAGCTTTCTTT. Translation gives CSVEGPRGTNEAFF. Full variable domain (outside the CDR3, taken from reference TRBV29-1 and TRBJ1-1): SAVISQKPSRDICQRGTSLTIQCQVDSQVTMMFWYRQQPGQSLTLIATANQGSEATYESGFVIDKFPISRPNLTFSTLTVSNMSPEDSSIYLCSVEGPRGTNEAFFGQGTRLTVV.

The chain has TRBV7-3 and TRBJ2-7; TRBD1 is a possible D gene (7 bases). The CDR3 runs to 14 residues. Germline V gene sequence: CDR1 SGHTA, CDR2 FQGTGA. Trimming stripped 11 bases from V and 3 bases from J, with 20 bases between. CDR3 DNA: TGTGCCTCCAGCCGGCAGGGGGGATACTACGAGCAGTACTTC. As protein: CASSRQGGYYEQYF.

The chain combines TRBV28 with TRBJ1-2, with 9 positions matching TRBD1. Trimming at V came to 8 bases and at J to 5 bases, leaving 3 bases not matched to a gene. The CDR3 runs 12 residues. Germline V gene sequence: CDR1 MDHEN, CDR2 SYDVKM. This CDR3 is CASGQGSYGYTF. For the CDR3, the DNA is TGTGCCAGCGGACAGGGGAGTTATGGCTACACCTTC.

A remark on this clone: At one end the junction does not follow the germline gene, possibly because of a read error. The chain has TRBV2 and TRBJ2-7; 8 nucleotides align to TRBD1. This CDR3 has 14 amino acids. Germline V gene sequence: CDR1 SNHLY, CDR2 FYNNEI. CDR3 amino acids: CASRGVDRVYGQYF. The CDR3 bases are TGTGCCAGCAGAGGAGTGGACAGGGTCTACGGGCAGTACTTC.

J is TRBJ2-2 and V is TRBV25-1; the D is unclear. V dropped 6 bases and J dropped 4 bases, with 3 bases sitting between them. The CDR3 covers 11 residues. The germline CDR1 and CDR2 sequences are MGHDK and SYGVNS. The CDR3 bases are TGTGCCAGCAGCTTCACCGGGGAGCTGTTTTTT. It codes for CASSFTGELFF.

This sequence joins TRBV7-2 and TRBJ2-7; D is possibly TRBD2 (5 bases). CDR1 is SGHTA and CDR2 is FQGNSA in the germline V gene. Trimming removed 1 base from V and 3 bases from J, with 13 bases in between. CDR3 size: 15 residues. The chain's CDR3 is CASSLEPFGGYEQYF. The CDR3 coding sequence is TGTGCCAGCAGCTTAGAACCCTTCGGAGGCTACGAGCAGTACTTC.

This chain connects TRBV25-1 to TRBJ2-7; D is perhaps TRBD2 (5 bases). Deletions cut 9 bases from V and 2 bases from J, with 11 bases between. The CDR3 sequence is 12 residues long. Germline CDR1 and CDR2: MGHDK and SYGVNS. CDR3: CASTGDTYEQYF. DNA of the CDR3: TGTGCCAGTACCGGGGATACCTACGAGCAGTACTTC.

This clone occurred a few times. This chain links TRBV7-2 with TRBJ2-3; unclear D gene. The V gene's germline CDR1 is SGHTA and CDR2 FQGNSA. Trimming stripped 5 bases from V and 4 bases from J, with 10 bases between. This CDR3 comprises 13 residues. The CDR3 nucleotides read TGTGCCAGCAGCCCCCGGGTTTCAGATACGCAGTATTTT. The encoded protein is CASSPRVSDTQYF.

V and J are TRBV6-6 and TRBJ2-7; TRBD1 agrees at 9 bases. The V gene end was trimmed by 5 bases and the J gene end by 4 bases; junction bases not matched to a gene: 6. The CDR3 totals 14 residues. Germline lookup yields CDR1 MNHNY and CDR2 SVGAGI (reference sequence). CDR3 residues: CASSGGQGRYEQYF. In nucleotides, the CDR3 is TGTGCCAGCAGTGGGGGACAGGGAAGATACGAGCAGTACTTC.

This chain links TRBV4-1 with TRBJ2-7; the match to TRBD1 covers 11 bases. The CDR3 length is 15 residues. V was pared by 3 bases and J by 4 bases, with 5 bases of the junction left unmatched. Germline CDR1 reads MGHRA; CDR2 reads YSYEKL. The CDR3 region has the DNA TGCGCCAGCAGCCAGGCCGGGACAGGGGGGTACGAGCAGTACTTC. Translated, it gives CASSQAGTGGYEQYF.

The CDR3 is CASSWGGVDEQYF. The CDR3 DNA follows: TGTGCCAGCAGCTGGGGAGGGGTTGACGAGCAGTACTTC. This chain connects TRBV6-1 to TRBJ2-7, with 7 positions matching TRBD2. The germline CDR1 and CDR2 sequences are MNHNS and SASEGT. V lost 6 bases and J lost 5; bases outside the gene matches: 7. The CDR3 is made up of 13 amino acids.

The rearrangement joins TRBV27 to TRBJ1-6; no definite D call. Trimming took 6 bases from V and 9 from J, leaving 15 bases between them. CDR1 is MNHEY, CDR2 SMNVEV, per germline (reference sequence). The length of the CDR3 is 14 residues. Here the CDR3 reads CASSPNPRGSPLHF. DNA for the CDR3: TGTGCCAGCAGCCCGAACCCCCGGGGTTCACCCCTCCACTTT.

The V gene is TRBV30, the J gene TRBJ1-1; a possible D gene is TRBD1 (6 bases). Germline CDR1 reads GTSNPN; CDR2 reads SVGIG (reference sequence). Trimming cost V 2 bases and J 7 bases, with 11 bases left between them. This CDR3 region has 12 residues. CDR3 protein: CAWSQGGLEAFF. In DNA form, the CDR3 reads TGTGCCTGGAGTCAAGGGGGTCTTGAAGCTTTCTTT.

The CDR3: CSFGRGVEQYF. CDR3 sequence (DNA): TGCAGTTTTGGGCGGGGGGTCGAGCAGTACTTC. The rearrangement links TRBV29-1 to TRBJ2-7; 8 bases line up with TRBD2. The CDR3 spans 11 residues. Germline CDR1 is SQVTM and CDR2 is ANQGSEA.

The chain is built from TRBV28 and TRBJ2-6; perhaps TRBD1 as D (5 bases). CDR1 is MDHEN and CDR2 is SYDVKM in the germline V gene. The CDR3 sequence is 16 residues long. With 1 base removed from V and 0 bases from J, the gap between germline ends came to 7 bases. CDR3 coding DNA: TGTGCCAGCAGTTTATTAGGGGACTCTGGGGCCAACGTCCTGACTTTC. Translating gives CASSLLGDSGANVLTF.

The chain combines TRBV13 with TRBJ2-1; 8 bases are a match to TRBD2. The junction had 5 bases not matched to a gene; V was cut back by 5 bases and J by 5 bases. This CDR3 has 14 residues. CDR1 PRHDT and CDR2 FYEKMQ come from the germline V gene (reference sequence). The CDR3 bases are TGTGCCAGCAGCCCCGGGAGGGCCCACAATGAGCAGTTCTTC. Residues: CASSPGRAHNEQFF. Combining the CDR3 with reference TRBV13 and TRBJ2-1 gives the whole variable domain AAGVIQSPRHLIKEKRETATLKCYPIPRHDTVYWYQQGPGQDPQFLISFYEKMQSDKGSIPDRFSAQQFSDYHSELNMSSLELGDSALYFCASSPGRAHNEQFFGPGTRLTVL.

V is TRBV2 and J is TRBJ1-1; no definite D call. Germline-derived CDR1 and CDR2 are SNHLY and FYNNEI. V shed 6 bases and J shed 0 bases, with 8 bases lying between them. The length of the CDR3 is 13 residues. The CDR3 nucleotides read TGTGCCAGCAGCGTGAACATGAACACTGAAGCTTTCTTT. Amino acids: CASSVNMNTEAFF.

This rearrangement joins TRBV4-2 to TRBJ2-3; 10 nucleotides match TRBD1. This CDR3 spans 16 amino acids. CDR1 and CDR2 from the germline V gene are LGHNA and YNFKEQ. With V trimmed by 0 bases and J by 0 bases, 0 bases remained unmatched. The CDR3 nucleotides are TGTGCCAGCAGCCAAGAGGACAGGGGGAGCACAGATACGCAGTATTTT. Protein sequence: CASSQEDRGSTDTQYF.

CDR3 sequence: CASSPTGSYEQYF. CDR3 in DNA: TGTGCCAGCAGTCCGACAGGGTCCTACGAGCAGTACTTC. This sequence joins TRBV6-5 and TRBJ2-7, with 7 bases that match TRBD1. V gave up 5 bases and J gave up 1 base; unmatched junction bases: 2. This CDR3 region has 13 residues. From germline, CDR1 is MNHEY and CDR2 SVGAGI.

The chain joins TRBV7-9 to TRBJ2-7, with a possible D match to TRBD2 (6 bases). Trimming shortened V by 5 bases and J by 4 bases, and 15 bases separated the two germline ends. Germline-derived CDR1 and CDR2 are SEHNR and FQNEAQ (reference sequence). The CDR3 is 14 residues long. Here the CDR3 reads CASSGERAVYEQYF. The CDR3 nucleotides are TGTGCCAGCAGCGGGGAGCGGGCTGTTTACGAGCAGTACTTC.